This T cell receptor beta chain was sequenced for a study of blood T cell repertoires in COVID-19. This table comes from immunoSEQ multiplex PCR, and its TCRdb copy is limited to in-frame clones, with some not included. This table holds around 190,000 clones, around 85% found once. Germline CDR1 and CDR2: SGDLS and YYNGEE. V lost 0 bases and J lost 0, with 4 bases in between. This CDR3 has 14 amino acids. The source material was peripheral blood. The chain carries TRBV9 and TRBJ1-3, with no clear D. This TCR came from a woman between 45 and 65 years old with acute or convalescent COVID-19. CDR3 in DNA: TGTGCCAGCAGCGTAGTCGGCTCTGGAAACACCATATATTTT. Translation: CASSVVGSGNTIYF.